This T cell receptor (beta chain) was observed in a study of T cell responses to AZD1222 COVID-19 vaccine. TCRdb keeps only in-frame clones here, not all; method: immunoSEQ multiplex PCR. The table lists 70,000 or so clones, approximately 82% of them singletons, with around a quarter in the top ten. General study findings and limits: Spike was spanned by vaccine-associated CD4 TCRs, which were dominant at 160-218 and 743-854. White British donors predominated, females outnumbered males, and clonal diversity was possibly underestimated.

CDR1 SQVTM and CDR2 ANQGSEA come from the germline V gene. The V end was cut by 7 bases, the J end by 6 bases, with 16 bases between. The CDR3 has 12 residues. Concerning this clone itself: The antigen remains undetermined.

The TCR comes from an adult who received the AZD1222 COVID-19 vaccine. Sequencing used peripheral blood, obtained 28 days after the second AZD1222 dose. The chain recombines TRBV29-1 with TRBJ2-7, with D possibly TRBD2 on 6 matching bases. As DNA, the CDR3 is TGCAGCGCGGGACCCCCGGGAGCCGAGCAGTACTTC. Its protein is CSAGPPGAEQYF.